Listed here are 28 T cell receptor beta chains from one sample, sequenced in a study of response to subunit inactivated influenza vaccine. Via MiXCR, TCRdb re-called the RT-PCR reads, giving one row per CDR3 protein. The sample consists of approximately 680,000 distinct CDR3 sequences, approximately 14% of them appearing once. The sample here was PBMCs from blood, taken roughly 12 days after vaccination. Receptors were obtained from a man aged 50 to 59 who received an inactivated influenza vaccine.

This clonotype was seen a few times. V usage is TRBV12-3 or TRBV12-4 and J usage is TRBJ2-2; 9 bases are shared with TRBD2. The CDR3 has 15 residues. The V segment lost 7 bases and the J segment 8 bases; nucleotides outside the gene matches: 11. This CDR3 reads CASTLAGVRAGELFF. CDR3 in DNA: TGTGCCAGCACCTTAGCGGGGGTTCGGGCAGGGGAGCTGTTTTTT.

The chain links TRBV11-1 to TRBJ2-3; 13 bases fit TRBD2. This CDR3 has 19 amino acids. Germline CDR1 is SGHAT and CDR2 is FQDESV (reference sequence). V shed 5 bases and J 3 bases; nucleotides not matched to a gene: 14. The CDR3 here is CASSTGRLGTSGKTDTQYF. For the CDR3, the DNA is TGTGCCAGCAGCACGGGACGGCTCGGGACTAGCGGGAAGACAGATACGCAGTATTTT.

This clonotype was recorded a few times. This rearrangement joins TRBV5-1 to TRBJ1-3; D is unresolved. Germline CDR1 and CDR2: SGHRS and YFSETQ. The CDR3 length is 13 residues. V lost 3 bases and J lost 0, with 4 bases in between. The CDR3 sequence is CASSWSSGNTIYF. The CDR3 DNA sequence: TGCGCCAGCAGCTGGAGCTCTGGAAACACCATATATTTT.

The genes are TRBV5-1 and TRBJ1-4; D perhaps matches TRBD1 (5 bases). Trimming removed 0 bases from V and 3 bases from J, with 12 bases in between. CDR1 and CDR2 (germline): SGHRS, YFSETQ. CDR3 length: 16 amino acids. In DNA, the CDR3 is TGCGCCAGCAGCTTGGAAGAAGGGACGGCTAATGAAAAACTGTTTTTT. It yields the protein CASSLEEGTANEKLFF.

This clonotype appeared many times. The genes are TRBV20-1 and TRBJ2-5; D perhaps matches TRBD1 (6 bases). Germline V CDR1 and CDR2: DFQATT, SNEGSKA (reference sequence). The CDR3 consists of 13 residues. V lost 0 bases to trimming and J lost 9 bases, with 14 bases between them. The CDR3 bases are TGCAGTGCTAGAGAGAGCGCACCAGGGGCCCAGTACTTC. It is translated as CSARESAPGAQYF.

V is TRBV20-1 and J is TRBJ2-5; 10 bases are shared with TRBD2. V lost 7 bases, J lost 4 bases, and 6 bases stayed unmatched. The CDR3 has 13 residues. Germline CDR1 DFQATT, CDR2 SNEGSKA (reference sequence). The CDR3 loop is CSGLLAGVETQYF. The CDR3 bases are TGCAGTGGCCTGCTAGCGGGGGTAGAGACCCAGTACTTC.

This clonotype has a handful of counts. V and J are TRBV7-6 and TRBJ1-1; TRBD1 might be the D (5 bases). Trimming took 2 bases from V and 5 from J, leaving 21 bases between them. The CDR3 loop spans 17 amino acids. Per the germline V gene, CDR1 is SGHVS and CDR2 is FNYEAQ. The CDR3 here is CASSLFPTVSRGTEAFF. CDR3 DNA sequence: TGTGCCAGCAGCTTATTTCCGACCGTCTCACGGGGGACTGAAGCTTTCTTT.

The V gene is TRBV28, the J gene TRBJ2-5; 9 bases agree with TRBD1. Losses at the gene ends were 3 bases for V and 5 bases for J; bases not matched to a gene: 4. Germline assignment: CDR1 MDHEN and CDR2 SYDVKM. The CDR3 has 14 amino acids. Here the CDR3 DNA reads TGTGCCAGCAGTTTCCGGGACAGGGTGGAGACCCAGTACTTC. The encoded protein is CASSFRDRVETQYF.

About this clonotype itself: A read error may be the cause here, since a much bigger clone is one base away. This chain joins TRBV6-2 or TRBV6-3 and TRBJ1-1; D is ambiguous. The CDR3 is 12 amino acids. Germline V CDR1 and CDR2: MNHEY, SVGEGT. The CDR3 bases are TGTGCCAGCAGTTCGAAGAACACTGAAGCTTCCTTT. As protein: CASSSKNTEASF.

This clonotype appeared a few times. The chain has TRBV5-1 and TRBJ2-6; TRBD1 might be the D (5 bases). CDR3 length: 15 residues. CDR1 and CDR2 (germline): SGHRS, YFSETQ. Trimming took 4 bases from V and 3 from J, leaving 11 bases between them. CDR3 sequence: CASSPNTGGANVLTF. CDR3 DNA sequence: TGCGCCAGCAGCCCTAACACAGGTGGGGCCAACGTCCTGACTTTC.

This clonotype was counted between two and nine times. The V call is TRBV20-1, the J call TRBJ2-7, with 10 bases aligning to TRBD2. The CDR3 has 13 amino acids. Unmatched junction bases numbered 2, after V lost 5 bases and J lost 1 base. The V gene's germline CDR1 is DFQATT and CDR2 SNEGSKA (reference sequence). The chain's CDR3 is CSAASGSSYEQYF. CDR3 nucleotides: TGCAGTGCTGCTAGCGGGAGTTCCTACGAGCAGTACTTC.

The rearrangement links TRBV4-2 to TRBJ1-4; D not certain. V lost 5 bases, J lost 2 bases, and 12 bases lay in between. This CDR3 contains 15 residues. Germline-derived CDR1 and CDR2 are LGHNA and YNFKEQ. The CDR3 DNA follows: TGTGCCAGCAGCAAGGGAGTGGGGACTAATGAAAAACTGTTTTTT. This encodes CASSKGVGTNEKLFF.

This clonotype was seen a handful of times. This sequence joins TRBV20-1 and TRBJ2-1; perhaps TRBD1 as D (7 bases). V lost 0 bases and J lost 9, with 12 bases in between. The CDR3 loop spans 13 amino acids. Germline-derived CDR1 and CDR2 are DFQATT and SNEGSKA (reference sequence). CDR3 nucleotides: TGCAGTGCTAGAGATTTCAGGGGGGTTGAGCAGTTCTTC. This gives the protein CSARDFRGVEQFF.

The chain is built from TRBV3-1 and TRBJ2-7; possible D gene TRBD2, 5 bases. Germline V CDR1 and CDR2: LGHDT, YNNKEL (reference sequence). The V gene lost 1 base and the J gene lost 5 bases, with 15 bases spanning the gap. The CDR3 has 15 residues. The CDR3 DNA follows: TGTGCCAGCAGCCAAGGCGCCAGGAAGAGGGACGAGCAGTACTTC. It encodes CASSQGARKRDEQYF.

This clonotype appeared a few times. The chain uses TRBV5-6 and TRBJ2-7; 9 nucleotides align to TRBD2. CDR3 size: 16 residues. Germline CDR1 is SGHDT and CDR2 is YYEEEE. Trimming at V came to 6 bases and at J to 2 bases, leaving 12 bases not matched to a gene. CDR3 region: CASTLSGAGGTYEQYF. The CDR3 DNA reads TGTGCCAGCACGCTTTCGGGTGCGGGAGGGACCTACGAGCAGTACTTC.

This clonotype was recorded a few times. The rearrangement joins TRBV4-3 to TRBJ2-6, with TRBD1 as a possible D gene (6 bases). The germline V gene encodes CDR1 LGHNA and CDR2 YSLEER. CDR3 length: 17 amino acids. V lost 0 bases to trimming and J lost 3 bases, with 12 bases between them. DNA of the CDR3: TGCGCCAGCAGCCAAGAAGTCAGGGGATATGGGGCCAACGTCCTGACTTTC. Its translation is CASSQEVRGYGANVLTF.

The table lists this clonotype with a few counts. The V gene is TRBV5-1, the J gene TRBJ2-1; D gene uncertain. Germline CDR1 SGHRS, CDR2 YFSETQ. The CDR3 covers 15 residues. The V and J ends lost 0 bases and 3 bases respectively, with 10 bases between them. The CDR3 spells CASSLAGNHYNEQFF. The CDR3 nucleotides are TGCGCCAGCAGCTTGGCGGGCAATCACTACAATGAGCAGTTCTTC. The full variable domain, its missing parts supplied by reference TRBV5-1 and TRBJ2-1, is KAGVTQTPRYLIKTRGQQVTLSCSPISGHRSVSWYQQTPGQGLQFLFEYFSETQRNKGNFPGRFSGRQFSNSRSEMNVSTLELGDSALYLCASSLAGNHYNEQFFGPGTRLTVL.

Only a few counts were recorded for this clonotype. No DNA is shown, since the ends of the CDR3 on it are uncertain; the CDR3 is the one TCRdb lists. This chain connects TRBV21-1 to TRBJ2-3; the table assigns TRBD1, which was not confirmed against the DNA. TRBV21-1 corresponds to a pseudogene. The CDR3 is 16 amino acids in total, end residues counted. CDR3 protein: CASSKVARGIGDTQYF.

The rearrangement uses TRBV29-1 and TRBJ2-7; maybe TRBD2 (6 bases). The CDR3 loop spans 10 amino acids. Trimming cost V 6 bases and J 5 bases, with 8 bases left between them. In germline, CDR1 is SQVTM, CDR2 ANQGSEA. The CDR3 sequence is CSVAGNEQYF. The CDR3 DNA follows: TGCAGCGTCGCGGGGAACGAGCAGTACTTC.

The V and J genes are TRBV20-1 and TRBJ1-2; D unclear. The CDR3 loop spans 14 amino acids. Looked up from germline, CDR1 is DFQATT and CDR2 is SNEGSKA (reference sequence). Trimming removed 2 bases from V and 3 bases from J, with 13 bases in between. This CDR3 is CSARFVIHDYGYTF. Written as DNA, the CDR3 is TGCAGTGCTAGATTCGTCATCCACGACTATGGCTACACCTTC.

In this sample, this clonotype turned up a few times. V usage is TRBV12-3 or TRBV12-4 and J usage is TRBJ2-7; D may be TRBD1 (6 bases). V was cut by 3 bases and J by 5 bases, with 14 bases left in between. The CDR3 totals 14 residues. The DNA for the CDR3 is TGTGCCAGCAGTTTCTCGACAGGACCTGACGAGCAGTACTTC. Its protein is CASSFSTGPDEQYF.

This chain connects TRBV7-9 to TRBJ2-7, with D tentatively TRBD1 (6 bases). The length of the CDR3 is 15 residues. The germline CDR1 and CDR2 sequences are SEHNR and FQNEAQ (reference sequence). The germline V and J ends were trimmed by 4 bases and 0 bases, with 13 bases remaining between them. CDR3 coding DNA: TGTGCCAGCAGCTCCGACAGGCTAAGCTCCTACGAGCAGTACTTC. The encoded protein is CASSSDRLSSYEQYF.

This clonotype was picked up a small number of times. The chain employs TRBV12-3 or TRBV12-4 and TRBJ1-2, with 10 positions matching TRBD1. V lost 5 bases, J lost 0 bases, and 6 bases stayed unmatched. CDR3 length: 16 residues. CDR3 region: CASSLRDRGTNYGYTF. For the CDR3, the DNA is TGTGCCAGCAGTCTGCGGGACAGGGGAACTAACTATGGCTACACCTTC.

Points on this clonotype: Compared with germline, one end of the junction differs, possibly owing to a read error. J is TRBJ1-2 and V is TRBV20-1; no clear D gene. Germline V CDR1 and CDR2: DFQATT, SNEGSKA (reference sequence). The CDR3 has 14 residues. In DNA form, the CDR3 reads TGCAGTGCTAGAGTCCAGCCTCTTAACTTTGGCTACACCTTC. Its protein is CSARVQPLNFGYTF.

In this sample, this clonotype turned up a few times. The chain uses TRBV6-5 and TRBJ2-2; no definite D call. The CDR3 has 16 residues. The germline CDR1 and CDR2 sequences are MNHEY and SVGAGI. V was pared by 2 bases and J by 3 bases, with 13 bases between. The CDR3 nucleotides read TGTGCCAGCAGTTACCTCCGGGCTCTGTACACCGGGGAGCTGTTTTTT. Translated, it gives CASSYLRALYTGELFF.

The chain couples TRBV15 to TRBJ2-7; 10 bases are shared with TRBD2. V shed 3 bases and J 13 bases; nucleotides not matched to a gene: 6. There are 12 residues in the CDR3. Germline CDR1 is LNHNV and CDR2 is YYDKDF (reference sequence). CDR3 nucleotides: TGTGCCACCAGCAGCCCGGGGACTAGCGTATACTTC. Translated: CATSSPGTSVYF. Variable domain in full (rest from reference TRBV15 and TRBJ2-7): DAMVIQNPRYQVTQFGKPVTLSCSQTLNHNVMYWYQQKSSQAPKLLFHYYDKDFNNEADTPDNFQSRRPNTSFCFLDIRSPGLGDTAMYLCATSSPGTSVYFGPGTRLTVT.

This chain links TRBV28 with TRBJ1-1, with no clear D. CDR1 MDHEN and CDR2 SYDVKM come from the germline V gene. This CDR3 is built from 13 residues. Trimming left V 5 bases short and J 5 bases short, with 12 bases between. The CDR3 loop reads CASSPRAGTEAFF. CDR3 DNA sequence: TGTGCCAGCAGTCCCCGTGCTGGGACTGAAGCTTTCTTT. The full variable domain, with the rest looked up from reference TRBV28 and TRBJ1-1, is DVKVTQSSRYLVKRTGEKVFLECVQDMDHENMFWYRQDPGLGLRLIYFSYDVKMKEKGDIPEGYSVSREKKERFSLILESASTNQTSMYLCASSPRAGTEAFFGQGTRLTVV.

In this sample, this clonotype turned up a few times. The chain carries TRBV12-3 or TRBV12-4 and TRBJ1-2; D is unresolved. V dropped 7 bases and J dropped 0 bases, with 6 bases sitting between them. This CDR3 comprises 12 residues. CDR3 region: CASKEANYGYTF. The CDR3 nucleotides are TGTGCCAGCAAGGAAGCTAACTATGGCTACACCTTC.